This T cell receptor (beta chain) was observed in a study of CD8 T cells in Susac syndrome. This clonotype has more than one count but fewer than ten. Age- and sex-matched healthy donors served as the control group. The CDR3 spans 14 residues. CDR1 SGDLS and CDR2 YYNGEE come from the germline V gene. Trimming shortened V by 4 bases and J by 2 bases, and 12 bases separated the two germline ends. After extraction with the RNeasy kit, about 0.5 to 1 ug of the RNA was reverse transcribed using random hexamers. Amplification of the TCR beta CDR3 was carried out by immunoSEQ multiplex PCR, which spanned a total of 54 Vbeta and 13 Jbeta segments. TCRdb re-analysed the immunoSEQ multiplex PCR reads in MiXCR, keeping a single row per CDR3 protein. The table has 150,000 to 200,000 distinct CDR3 sequences, around 94% seen once; the top ten hold over 0.12%.

This sequence originates from a human donor in good health. The chain employs TRBV9 and TRBJ2-5; D is unresolved. Sample: CD4+ T cells from PBMCs. CDR3 loop: CASSLTGLQETQYF. In nucleotides, the CDR3 is TGTGCCAGCAGCCTGACGGGTCTTCAAGAGACCCAGTACTTC.